The clone carrying this T cell receptor beta chain turned up a few times. TCRdb used MiXCR to reprocess the 5' RACE reads, holding one entry per CDR3 protein. The table has hundreds of thousands of distinct CDR3 sequences, around a quarter seen once. The sample comes from a study of T-cell memory formation after mild COVID-19. At the level of the study: In these data, TCR clusters were largely donor specific.

The CDR3 sequence is 15 residues long. Germline V gene lookup returns CDR1 LGHNA and CDR2 YSLEER. V shed 1 base and J 7 bases; nucleotides not matched to a gene: 7. Sequencing was performed on PBMCs or a T cell subset sorted from them (not recorded which). This TCR was sampled from an adult woman who had mild COVID-19 (a few samples of this study predate the infection). Cell type and time point are not known. V gene TRBV4-3 combines with J gene TRBJ2-7; the match to TRBD2 covers 10 bases. The CDR3 DNA is TGCGCCAGCAGCCAAGTGGCTAGCGGGAGCCGGGAGCAGTACTTC. Residues: CASSQVASGSREQYF.